This TCR beta chain stems from a study of read filtering for tumor transcriptome and immune sequencing. Germline assignment: CDR1 DFQATT and CDR2 SNEGSKA (reference sequence). The V end lost 4 bases, the J end lost 4 bases, and 16 bases lay between the germline ends. This CDR3 has 15 amino acids. In its sample, this clonotype was seen many times. The library was built from roughly 400 ng RNA with molecular barcoded adaptors for alpha/delta and beta/gamma chains. A single record per CDR3 protein comes from TCRdb applying MiXCR to the reads. There are 40,000 or so distinct CDR3 sequences in the sample; approximately 14% occur only once, and less than 7% lies in the top ten.

The receptor's source is a donor aged 40 or over with multiple myeloma. The chain couples TRBV20-1 to TRBJ2-2; no reliable D call. Sequencing was performed on a population of CD138-negative cells sorted from bone marrow. CDR3 bases: TGCAGTGCTATCACCGGGTCTGAGGCCACCGGGGAGCTGTTTTTT. This sequence encodes CSAITGSEATGELFF.